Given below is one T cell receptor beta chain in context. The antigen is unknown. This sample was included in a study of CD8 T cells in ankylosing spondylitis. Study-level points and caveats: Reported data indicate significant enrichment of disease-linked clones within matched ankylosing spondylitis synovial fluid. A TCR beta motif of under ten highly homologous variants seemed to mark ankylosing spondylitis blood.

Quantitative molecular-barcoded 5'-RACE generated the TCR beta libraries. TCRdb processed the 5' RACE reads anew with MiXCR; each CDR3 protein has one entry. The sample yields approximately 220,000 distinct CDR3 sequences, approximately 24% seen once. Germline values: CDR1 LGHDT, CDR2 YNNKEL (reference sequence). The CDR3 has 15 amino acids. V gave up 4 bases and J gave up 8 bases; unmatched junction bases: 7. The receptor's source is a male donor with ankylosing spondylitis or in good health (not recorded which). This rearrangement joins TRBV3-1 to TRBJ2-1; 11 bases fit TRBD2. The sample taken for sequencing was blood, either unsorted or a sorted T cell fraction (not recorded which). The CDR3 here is CASSPIAGGGYEQFF. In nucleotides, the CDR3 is TGTGCCAGCAGCCCTATAGCGGGAGGGGGCTATGAGCAGTTCTTC.